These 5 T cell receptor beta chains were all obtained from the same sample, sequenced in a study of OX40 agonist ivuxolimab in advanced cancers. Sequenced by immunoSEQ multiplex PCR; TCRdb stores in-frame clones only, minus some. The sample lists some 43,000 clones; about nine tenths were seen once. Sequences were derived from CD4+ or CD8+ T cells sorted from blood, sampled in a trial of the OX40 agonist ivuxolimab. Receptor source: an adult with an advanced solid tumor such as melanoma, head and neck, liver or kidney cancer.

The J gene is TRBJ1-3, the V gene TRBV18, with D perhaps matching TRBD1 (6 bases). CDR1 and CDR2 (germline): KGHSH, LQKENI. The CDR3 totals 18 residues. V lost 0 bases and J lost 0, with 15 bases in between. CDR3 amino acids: CASSPPGDRLRSGNTIYF. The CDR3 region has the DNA TGTGCCAGCTCACCACCGGGAGACAGGCTACGCTCTGGAAACACCATATATTTT.

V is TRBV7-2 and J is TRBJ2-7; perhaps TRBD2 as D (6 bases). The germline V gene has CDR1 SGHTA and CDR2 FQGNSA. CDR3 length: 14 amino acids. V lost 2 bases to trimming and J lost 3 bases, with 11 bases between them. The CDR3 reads CASSLKWGDYEQYF. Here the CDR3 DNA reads TGTGCCAGCAGCTTAAAGTGGGGGGACTACGAGCAGTACTTC.

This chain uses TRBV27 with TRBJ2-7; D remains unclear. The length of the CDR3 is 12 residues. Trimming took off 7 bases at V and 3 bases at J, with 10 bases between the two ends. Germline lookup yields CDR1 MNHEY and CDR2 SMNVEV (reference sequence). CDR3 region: CASTQWGYEQYF. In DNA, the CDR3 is TGTGCCAGCACCCAATGGGGCTACGAGCAGTACTTC.

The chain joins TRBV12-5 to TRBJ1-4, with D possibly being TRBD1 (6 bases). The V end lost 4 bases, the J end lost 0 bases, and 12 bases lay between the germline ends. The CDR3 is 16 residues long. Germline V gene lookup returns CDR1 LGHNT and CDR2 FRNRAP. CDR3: CASGSPGAATNEKLFF. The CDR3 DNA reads TGTGCTAGTGGTTCCCCGGGGGCAGCAACTAATGAAAAACTGTTTTTT.

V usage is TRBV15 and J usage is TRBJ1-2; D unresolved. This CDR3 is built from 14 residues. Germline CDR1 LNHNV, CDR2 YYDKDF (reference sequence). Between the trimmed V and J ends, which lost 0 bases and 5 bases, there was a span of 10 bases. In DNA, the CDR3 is TGTGCCACCAGCAGAGACCGGCAGCAGTATGGCTACACCTTC. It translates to CATSRDRQQYGYTF.